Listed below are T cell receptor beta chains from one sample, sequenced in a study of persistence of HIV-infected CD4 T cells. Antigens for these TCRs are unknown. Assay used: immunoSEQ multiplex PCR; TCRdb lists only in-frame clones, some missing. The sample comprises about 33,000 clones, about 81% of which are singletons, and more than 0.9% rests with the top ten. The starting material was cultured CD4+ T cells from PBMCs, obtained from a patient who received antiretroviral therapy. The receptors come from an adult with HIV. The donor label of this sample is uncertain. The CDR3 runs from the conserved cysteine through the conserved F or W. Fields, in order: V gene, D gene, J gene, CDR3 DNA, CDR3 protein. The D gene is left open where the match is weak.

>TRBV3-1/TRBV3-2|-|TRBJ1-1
TGTGCCAGCAGCCAAGATAAAGGGGAAGCTTTCTTT
CASSQDKGEAFF
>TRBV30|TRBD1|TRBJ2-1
TGTGCCCGTAGGGGGGGACAGGGCTCCTACAATGAGCAGTTCTTC
CARRGGQGSYNEQFF
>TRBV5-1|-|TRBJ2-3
TGCGCCAGCAGCTTTTTTGGGGGATCTAGCACAGATACGCAGTATTTT
CASSFFGGSSTDTQYF
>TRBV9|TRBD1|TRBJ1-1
TGTGCCAGCAGCGCCATTACAGGGGGAGGCACTGAAGCTTTCTTT
CASSAITGGGTEAFF
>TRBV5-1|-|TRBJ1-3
TGCGCCAGCAGCTTAACAGGGTTTTCTGGAAACACCATATATTTT
CASSLTGFSGNTIYF
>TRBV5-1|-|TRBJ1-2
TGCGCCAGCAGCTTGGACGGGACCGCGTCGGTGTATGGCTACACCTTC
CASSLDGTASVYGYTF
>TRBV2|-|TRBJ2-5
TGTGCCAGCAGTGGTCTTGCGGAGACCCAGTACTTC
CASSGLAETQYF
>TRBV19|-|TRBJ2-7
TGTGCCAGTAGTAACCGGGACCTCGAGCAGTACTTC
CASSNRDLEQYF
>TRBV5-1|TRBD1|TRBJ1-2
TGCGCCAGCAGAACTGCGGGACAGAACTATGGCTACACCTTC
CASRTAGQNYGYTF
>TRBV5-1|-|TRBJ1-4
TGCGCCAGCAGCTTGGAGCGGGGGGGTGCAGGTGAAAAACTGTTTTTT
CASSLERGGAGEKLFF
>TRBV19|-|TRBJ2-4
TGTGCCAGTAGTGCAGCAGGGCGAAGACGGATCTTAGCCAAAAACATTCAGTACTTC
CASSAAGRRRILAKNIQYF
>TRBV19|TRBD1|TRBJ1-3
TGTGCCAGCTCCCGGGACAGGGGTTCTGGAAACACCATATATTTT
CASSRDRGSGNTIYF